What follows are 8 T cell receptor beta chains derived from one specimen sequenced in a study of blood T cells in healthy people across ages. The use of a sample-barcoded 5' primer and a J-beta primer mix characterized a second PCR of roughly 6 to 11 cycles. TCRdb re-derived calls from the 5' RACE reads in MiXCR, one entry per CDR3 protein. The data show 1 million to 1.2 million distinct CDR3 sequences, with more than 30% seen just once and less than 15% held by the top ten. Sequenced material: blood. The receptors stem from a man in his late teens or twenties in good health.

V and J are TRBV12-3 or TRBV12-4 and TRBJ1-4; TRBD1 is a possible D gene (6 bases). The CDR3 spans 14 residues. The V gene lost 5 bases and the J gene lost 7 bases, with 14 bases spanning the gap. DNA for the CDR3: TGTGCCAGCAGTCGGACAGTCATCGGTGAAAAACTGTTTTTT. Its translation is CASSRTVIGEKLFF.

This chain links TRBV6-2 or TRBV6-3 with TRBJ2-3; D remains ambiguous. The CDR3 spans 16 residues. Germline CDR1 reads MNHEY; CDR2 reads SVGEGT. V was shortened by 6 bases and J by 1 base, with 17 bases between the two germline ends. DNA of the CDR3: TGTGCCAGCAGCCGATCGAAATGTGGGGGCACAGATACGCAGTATTTT. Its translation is CASSRSKCGGTDTQYF.

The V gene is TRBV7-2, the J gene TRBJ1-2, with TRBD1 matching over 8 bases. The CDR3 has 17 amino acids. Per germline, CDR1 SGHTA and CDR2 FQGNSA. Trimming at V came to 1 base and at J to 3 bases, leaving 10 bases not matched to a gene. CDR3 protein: CASSLGGLGQGHYGYTF. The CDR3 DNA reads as TGTGCCAGCAGCTTAGGGGGTTTAGGACAGGGACACTATGGCTACACCTTC.

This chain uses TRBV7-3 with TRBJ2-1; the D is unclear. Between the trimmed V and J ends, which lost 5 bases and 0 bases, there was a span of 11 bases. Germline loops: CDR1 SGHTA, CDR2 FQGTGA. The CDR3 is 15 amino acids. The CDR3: CASSGDSSSYNEQFF. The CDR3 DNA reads TGTGCCAGCAGCGGGGATTCCAGCTCCTACAATGAGCAGTTCTTC.

CDR3 amino acids: CASSERYF. CDR3 bases: TGTGCCAGCAGTGAACGGTACTTC. The V and J genes are TRBV2 and TRBJ2-5; D is uncertain. The CDR3 is made up of 8 amino acids. Trimming removed 2 bases from V and 13 bases from J, with 2 bases in between. Germline V gene sequence: CDR1 SNHLY, CDR2 FYNNEI.

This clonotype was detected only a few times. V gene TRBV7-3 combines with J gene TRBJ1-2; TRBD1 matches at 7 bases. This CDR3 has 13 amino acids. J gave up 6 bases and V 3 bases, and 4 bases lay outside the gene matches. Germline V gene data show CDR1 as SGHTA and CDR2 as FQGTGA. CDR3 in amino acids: CASSFPGTDGYTF. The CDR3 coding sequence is TGTGCCAGCAGCTTTCCCGGGACAGATGGCTACACCTTC.

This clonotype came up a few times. The CDR3 protein is CASSNSRGLSYNEQFF. In nucleotides, the CDR3 is TGTGCCAGCAGCAACTCGCGGGGGCTCTCCTACAATGAGCAGTTCTTC. The genes are TRBV7-8 and TRBJ2-1, with D possibly being TRBD2 (7 bases). V lost 5 bases, J lost 0 bases, and 14 bases lay in between. Germline V CDR1 and CDR2: SGHVS, FQNEAQ. The CDR3 has 16 residues.

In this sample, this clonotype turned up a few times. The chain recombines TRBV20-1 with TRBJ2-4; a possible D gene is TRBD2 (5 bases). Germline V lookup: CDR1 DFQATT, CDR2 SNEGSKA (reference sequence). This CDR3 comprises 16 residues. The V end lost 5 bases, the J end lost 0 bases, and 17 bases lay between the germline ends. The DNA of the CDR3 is TGCAGTGCTCTCTCGGTGGCTGGACTAGCCAAAAACATTCAGTACTTC. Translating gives CSALSVAGLAKNIQYF.